Given below is one T cell receptor beta chain in context. The CDR3 spans 13 residues. Germline values: CDR1 SNHLY, CDR2 FYNNEI. The V end lost 6 bases, the J end lost 4 bases, and 10 bases lay between the germline ends. This record comes from a study of regulatory T cells in long-lasting Graves disease. Across the study: By definition, persistent Graves' disease involved antithyroid drugs for over 5 years alongside positive TSH receptor antibodies.

iRepertoire HTBI primers and Arm-PCR of CDR3 regions built TCR beta libraries. TCRdb recomputed calls from the multiplex PCR reads with MiXCR, one row per CDR3 protein. The data hold about half a million distinct CDR3 sequences, with less than 25% observed a single time. This sample's time point: persistent/refractory GD, antithyroid drugs over 5 years with positive TRAb. Following extraction of RNA from PBMCs, that RNA was used to make the TCR library. The sample in question was peripheral blood mononuclear cells (PBMCs), obtained when the disease was refractory, from a patient treated with antithyroid drugs. The TCR sequence derives from a female donor with Graves disease. V and J are TRBV2 and TRBJ2-1; D not certain. In DNA form, the CDR3 reads TGTGCCAGCAGGGCAGAACCTTACAATGAGCAGTTCTTC. Residues: CASRAEPYNEQFF.